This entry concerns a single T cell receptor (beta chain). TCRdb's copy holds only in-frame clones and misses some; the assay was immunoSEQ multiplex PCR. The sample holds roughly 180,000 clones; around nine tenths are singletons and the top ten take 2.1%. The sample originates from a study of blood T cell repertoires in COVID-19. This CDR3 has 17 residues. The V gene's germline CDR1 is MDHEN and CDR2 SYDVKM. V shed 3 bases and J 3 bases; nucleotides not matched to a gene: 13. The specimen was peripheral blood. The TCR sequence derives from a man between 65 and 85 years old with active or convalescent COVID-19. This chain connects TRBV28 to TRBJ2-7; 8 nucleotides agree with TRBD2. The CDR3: CASSFWDRVAGGYEQYF. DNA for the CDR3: TGTGCCAGCAGTTTCTGGGATCGTGTGGCGGGGGGCTACGAGCAGTACTTC. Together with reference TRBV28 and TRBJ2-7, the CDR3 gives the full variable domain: DVKVTQSSRYLVKRTGEKVFLECVQDMDHENMFWYRQDPGLGLRLIYFSYDVKMKEKGDIPEGYSVSREKKERFSLILESASTNQTSMYLCASSFWDRVAGGYEQYFGPGTRLTVT.